This TCR beta chain comes out of a study of blood T cell repertoires in COVID-19. Study summary: Sites in the United States, Italy and Spain provided acute and convalescent COVID-19 samples. Sources were T cells, B-cell-depleted T cells, or PBMCs; the material itself was cDNA or gDNA.

Trimming cost V 4 bases and J 2 bases; bases outside gene matches: 8. CDR1 SGHKS and CDR2 YYEKEE come from the germline V gene (reference sequence). CDR3 length: 16 residues. In the authors' methods: The authors estimated nucleated cell counts from reference gene primer amplification. The assay was immunoSEQ multiplex PCR, and TCRdb's table has in-frame clones only and misses some. V and J calls plus clone size are reproduced from that table; the DNA served to infer D and trimming. The sample has 100,000 to 120,000 clones, 88% seen once. The genes are TRBV5-5 and TRBJ2-3; TRBD1 matches at 9 bases. The clonotype was recovered from a woman in her forties or fifties with acute or convalescent COVID-19. What was sequenced was peripheral blood. The DNA of the CDR3 is TGTGCCAGCAGCAAGAGACAGGGGGAAGTCACAGATACGCAGTATTTT. Amino acids: CASSKRQGEVTDTQYF.